A selection of T cell receptor beta chains follows, all from one sample in a study of identical twins. TCRdb reprocessed the 5' RACE reads with MiXCR, giving one entry per CDR3 protein. The sample lists around 340,000 distinct CDR3 sequences, 9% to 15% seen once, with more than 6% in the top ten. These data also formed part of another study, on yellow fever vaccine responses in identical twins.

The specimen sequenced was CD8+ T cells sorted from blood. The source of these receptors is a young woman in good health. The CDR3 runs from the conserved cysteine through the conserved F or W. The D gene is left open where the match is weak. The size of a clone is reported for some rows only, either as once, few or many, or as a class for expanded clones.

D,V,J,size,DNA,CDR3
NA,TRBV6-1,TRBJ1-6,few,TGTGCCAGCAGTGAAATCGGGGATCGGCCCTCACCCCTCCACTTT,CASSEIGDRPSPLHF
NA,TRBV19,TRBJ2-1,few,TGTGCCAGTAGTATGGGGGAAGAATACAATGAGCAGTTCTTC,CASSMGEEYNEQFF
NA,TRBV13,TRBJ2-1,NA,TGTGCCAGCAGGCAGGGTATCTACAATGAGCAGTTCTTC,CASRQGIYNEQFF
TRBD1,TRBV20-1,TRBJ1-1,NA,TGCAGTGCAACGGGACAGGGGCACACTGAAGCTTTCTTT,CSATGQGHTEAFF
NA,TRBV24-1,TRBJ2-2,NA,TGTGCCACCAGTGATCCGTACACGAACACCGGGGAGCTGGTTTTT,CATSDPYTNTGELVF
TRBD1,TRBV20-1,TRBJ2-7,many,TGCAGTGCTACCCCAGGACAGGGGGACTCCTACGAGCAGTACTTC,CSATPGQGDSYEQYF
TRBD1,TRBV24-1,TRBJ1-5,NA,TGTGCCACCAGTGCCTCCGGGACAGGGGGCCAAACTCAGCCCCAGCATTTT,CATSASGTGGQTQPQHF
TRBD1,TRBV5-1,TRBJ1-1,many,TGCGCCAGCAGGGCCGGGACAGGGGTGACTGAAGCTTTCTTT,CASRAGTGVTEAFF
TRBD1,TRBV27,TRBJ2-3,few,TGTGCCAGCAGTTTATCAGGGACAGGGGTGTCCACAGATACGCAGTATTTT,CASSLSGTGVSTDTQYF
NA,TRBV2,TRBJ2-3,once,TGTGCCAGCAGGGTTAGCACAGATACGCAGTATTTT,CASRVSTDTQYF
NA,TRBV2,TRBJ2-5,few,TGTGCCAGCAGTGAAGCGCTTCGGGAGACCCAGTACTTC,CASSEALRETQYF
NA,TRBV12-3/TRBV12-4,TRBJ2-1,NA,TGTGCCAGCAGTTTAACTAACGGTGAGCAGTTCTTC,CASSLTNGEQFF
TRBD2,TRBV20-1,TRBJ2-7,NA,TGCAGTGTTGGAGCGGGAGAACCGTACGAGCAGTACTTC,CSVGAGEPYEQYF
TRBD1,TRBV14,TRBJ2-2,few,TGTGCCAGCAGCCAAGAAAGGGGGCGGCTGTTTTTT,CASSQERGRLFF
TRBD2,TRBV11-2,TRBJ2-3,NA,TGTGCCAGCAGCCCCTTGTTGGCGGGAGGGCGCACAGATACGCAGTATTTT,CASSPLLAGGRTDTQYF
TRBD2,TRBV9,TRBJ2-7,many,TGTGCCAGCAGCCTAGGGGCGGGAGACGAGCAGTACTTC,CASSLGAGDEQYF
TRBD1,TRBV28,TRBJ1-2,few,TGTGCCAGCAGTTTTCAAGGGACAGTAGCCTATGGCTACACCTTC,CASSFQGTVAYGYTF
TRBD2,TRBV3-1,TRBJ2-7,many,TGTGCCAGCAGCTGGACTAGCGGGAGCGAGCAGTACTTC,CASSWTSGSEQYF
NA,TRBV6-1,TRBJ2-3,few,TGTGCCAGCAACCCAGGGGGGTCCCACACAGATACGCAGTATTTT,CASNPGGSHTDTQYF
TRBD1,TRBV27,TRBJ2-5,NA,TGTGCCAGCAGTACAGGGACAGCAGAAGAGACCCAGTACTTC,CASSTGTAEETQYF
TRBD2,TRBV7-2,TRBJ2-1,many,TGTGCCGGACGCCCATTTGTGGGGGGGTACAATGAGCAGTTCTTC,CAGRPFVGGYNEQFF
TRBD2,TRBV28,TRBJ2-3,NA,TGTGCCAGCATTTCGACTAGCGGGGGTTCAGATACGCAGTATTTT,CASISTSGGSDTQYF
NA,TRBV7-9,TRBJ1-1,few,TGTGCCAGCAGCCCGACGGTGAACACTGAAGCTTTCTTT,CASSPTVNTEAFF
NA,TRBV20-1,TRBJ2-2,NA,TGCAGTGCTACGCGAAAGGGACCGACGCGGCTGAACACCGGGGAGCTGTTTTTT,CSATRKGPTRLNTGELFF
NA,TRBV6-2/TRBV6-3,TRBJ2-3,few,TGTGCCAGCAGTTACAGGACAGTCTACACAGATACGCAGTATTTT,CASSYRTVYTDTQYF
TRBD1,TRBV28,TRBJ2-5,NA,TGTGCCAGCGCAGGGGGAGTGGGCCGGGAGACCCAGTACTTC,CASAGGVGRETQYF
NA,TRBV12-3/TRBV12-4,TRBJ2-3,many,TGTGCCAGCAGTTTCCCTTCGGACAGCACAGATACGCAGTATTTT,CASSFPSDSTDTQYF
TRBD1,TRBV20-1,TRBJ2-5,few,TGCAGTGCTAGGGGACAGGGGAAGGAGACCCAGTACTTC,CSARGQGKETQYF
NA,TRBV5-1,TRBJ2-1,few,TGCGCCAGCAGCACGGACGGCTACAATGAGCAGTTCTTC,CASSTDGYNEQFF
TRBD2,TRBV6-1,TRBJ2-2,few,TGTGCCAGCGGACAAGCGGGGGGGCACACCGGGGAGCTGTTTTTT,CASGQAGGHTGELFF
NA,TRBV27,TRBJ1-2,many,TGTGCCAGCAGCCAGACAGGATACGGAGGCTACACCTTC,CASSQTGYGGYTF
NA,TRBV6-1,TRBJ1-6,NA,TGTGCCAGCAGTGAAGCCTCGGGGGTACCGTATTCACCCCTCCACTTT,CASSEASGVPYSPLHF
NA,TRBV3-1,TRBJ2-1,many,TGTGCCAGCAGCCAAGATGAAGGGGTCATAGAGGGCTACAATGAGCAGTTCTTC,CASSQDEGVIEGYNEQFF
TRBD1,TRBV5-1,TRBJ1-6,few,TGCGCCAGCAGCATAACCGGGACAGGGGATTCACCCCTCCACTTT,CASSITGTGDSPLHF
NA,TRBV6-4,TRBJ2-2,NA,TGTGCCAGCAGTGATTGGGCCACCGGGGAGCTGTTTTTT,CASSDWATGELFF
TRBD2,TRBV12-3/TRBV12-4,TRBJ2-5,many,TGTGCCAGCAATTTCCAGGGACTAGCGTACCAAGAGACCCAGTACTTC,CASNFQGLAYQETQYF
NA,TRBV6-2/TRBV6-3,TRBJ2-5,few,TGTGCCAGCAGCCGGGACCGACCAGGGGAGACCCAGTACTTC,CASSRDRPGETQYF
NA,TRBV12-3/TRBV12-4,TRBJ1-6,many,TGTGCCAGCAGTTTTGCCGGGACATTGAAGTCACCCCTCCACTTT,CASSFAGTLKSPLHF
NA,TRBV20-1,TRBJ2-3,NA,TGCAGTGCTAGAACGCGCGGGGAAAGCACAGATACGCAGTATTTT,CSARTRGESTDTQYF
NA,TRBV6-1,TRBJ2-5,few,TGTGCCAGCAGTGAATATAACGGAGGGCCGGGGCAAGAGACCCAGTACTTC,CASSEYNGGPGQETQYF
TRBD2,TRBV2,TRBJ2-3,NA,TGTGCCAGCAGAAGCGGGGCATCTAGCACAGATACGCAGTATTTT,CASRSGASSTDTQYF